This TCR beta chain was obtained from a study of blood T cells in healthy people across ages (dated by TCRdb to 2014 to 2015). About the full investigation: In model experiments, template switching captured roughly one uniquely barcoded TCR beta cDNA molecule for every two T cells. To track age-related changes in TCR beta repertoire diversity, the study relied on deep sequencing normalized with unique cDNA molecular identifiers. Donors were grouped into four age groups: young (average roughly 16 years), middle-aged (less than 40), aged (roughly 67) and long-lived (approximately 82). For two donors (one aged 18 to 29 and one aged 80 or older), the study analyzed two additional independent replicas of 1 million unique cDNA reads from the same blood draw.

General conclusions and limits of the study: Bulk unsorted PBMC profiling prevented conclusive comparison of naive and antigen-experienced compartments. The percentage of naive T cells measured by flow cytometry correlated strongly with observed TCR beta diversity. Because donor CMV infection status was unknown, age-related changes in expanded clonotypes were potentially confounded. Compared with the aged group, more naive CD4+ T cells, fewer expanded clones and increased TCR diversity were shown by the long-lived group, suggesting age selection. Total diversity estimates from one million sequenced T cells were considered lower bounds and underestimates. Observed TCR beta diversity per million T cells fell roughly linearly with age, and a significant reduction was already apparent by age about 36.

Donors were around 37 systemically healthy Caucasian individuals from Russia aged about 6 to 100 years. Each donor gave about 9.2 milliliters of peripheral blood, drawn into EDTA-treated Vacutainer tubes. Ficoll-Paque density-gradient centrifugation was used to isolate PBMCs, with at least 6 million per sample. Trizol reagent was used to extract total RNA from the PBMCs, yielding at least 6 micrograms per sample. The percentages of naive CD45RAhigh/CD27high T cells were determined by flow cytometry on a PBMC aliquot from every donor. The method behind the library was 5' RACE. This sample was sequenced with an Illumina HiSeq 2500. A second about 7 to 12 cycle PCR used a sample-barcoded 5' primer and a J-beta primer mix. A template-switch 5' adaptor carrying 12 random nucleotides introduced a unique molecular identifier onto each TCR beta cDNA molecule. At least 2.5 million CDR3-containing paired-end reads were obtained from each sample. All of the RNA was converted into first-strand cDNA using the Mint cDNA synthesis kit, with a TRBC-specific oligonucleotide serving as the primer. Following uracil-DNA glycosylase treatment, a first 18-cycle PCR with universal primers M1SS and BC2_uni_R was performed on all cDNA. Per the authors' processing: Normalization of each sample was performed by random selection of 1 million high-quality reads, each carrying a distinct molecular identifier. Reads sharing molecular identifiers were discarded rather than binned into consensus sequences. MiTCR, set to a Q25 quality threshold and the strictest error-elimination algorithm, was used for CDR3 identification, clonotype clustering and error correction. A nonparametric unseen species model with Euler transformation was used to estimate lower-bound total TCR beta diversity. TCRdb redid the processing of the public reads, applying fastp at Q25 and MiXCR, and retained in-frame beta chains. Every CDR3 protein is listed once, alongside the most common genes and DNA of its rows. The V and J calls here are based on TCRdb, not the publication. Present in this sample are more than 900,000 distinct CDR3 sequences, less than 25% of which were seen just once. The ten largest make up approximately 0.71% of the sample.

The CDR3 contains 15 residues, cysteine and phenylalanine counted. CDR3 DNA is the only sequence kept; it has 45 bases, read in frame from the first base. As encoded in the germline V gene, CDR1 is MRHNA while CDR2 is SNTAGT. V gives up 3 bases and J gives up 0 bases, and the segment between their germline ends measures 9 bases. The sample holds a few counts of this clonotype. No cognate antigen has been identified for it. There are no base qualities to consult, and no much larger clone falls within one base. This same sample was also taken into another study, of T cells of mothers and their children. As the second publication notes: Nine systemically healthy Caucasian individuals served as donors, namely three mothers together with their six children. cDNA synthesis consumed the entire amount of extracted RNA, loaded at approximately 1.6 ug RNA in each 15 ul reaction. In the second PCR, sample barcodes and 2-4 random nucleotides were introduced via the M1S primer. More than 8.5 million TCR beta CDR3 reads were obtained from each mother, and roughly 3 million reads were obtained from each child. TCR recombination output is similarly shaped by thymic selection in related and unrelated pairs, with a minor effect exerted by inherited differences. Normalized repertoire overlap was always slightly but never significantly higher in related than unrelated mother-child pairs. Persistent microchimeric T cell clones were not detected, at a sensitivity of about 100 clones per million clonotypes. Deep NGS was used in the study to compare the TCR beta repertoires of mothers and children and to look for features that separate related mother-child pairs from unrelated individuals. On average, the children were roughly 10 +/- 4 years old, while the mothers were approximately 40 +/- 4 years old. After adapters were ligated using NEBNext reagents, the libraries underwent 100+100 nt paired-end sequencing on an Illumina HiSeq 2000. Mother and child libraries were prepared a month apart and sequenced in separate runs to prevent cross-contamination. Each donor had between 500,000 and 2,000,000 distinct TCR beta clonotypes identified. Naive TCR beta clonotypes were estimated from low-frequency clonotypes matched to each donor's FACS-determined naive share, without sorting.

Recombination connected TRBV6-4 to TRBJ2-1, with the D gene uncertain. Sequencing used blood. The receptor's source is a girl aged 2 to 10 in good health. The encoded CDR3 is CASSELSSSYNEQFF. The sequenced DNA is TGTGCCAGCAGTGAGTTGAGTAGCTCCTACAATGAGCAGTTCTTC.